This entry describes one T cell receptor beta chain. Unique molecular identifiers were used to barcode this TCRbeta library. MiXCR, run by TCRdb on the PCR reads, gives a single entry per CDR3 protein. Found here are a few hundred thousand distinct CDR3 sequences, 43% of them singletons; the top ten hold approximately 25%. This entry comes from a study of T-cell reconstitution after alpha-beta-depleted transplantation in children. V lost 6 bases and J lost 2; bases outside the gene matches: 6. This CDR3 contains 16 residues. Germline V gene sequence: CDR1 MNHEY, CDR2 SMNVEV (reference sequence). Here the sequenced sample was PBMCs, taken before TCRalphabeta/CD19-depleted stem cell transplant. The receptor was isolated from a girl aged 2-10 years with aplastic anemia, due to receive a stem cell transplant. The chain has TRBV27 and TRBJ2-5; 13 bases fit TRBD2. CDR3 in amino acids: CASRPGTSGTQETQYF. In DNA, the CDR3 is TGTGCCAGCAGACCCGGGACTAGCGGGACTCAAGAGACCCAGTACTTC.